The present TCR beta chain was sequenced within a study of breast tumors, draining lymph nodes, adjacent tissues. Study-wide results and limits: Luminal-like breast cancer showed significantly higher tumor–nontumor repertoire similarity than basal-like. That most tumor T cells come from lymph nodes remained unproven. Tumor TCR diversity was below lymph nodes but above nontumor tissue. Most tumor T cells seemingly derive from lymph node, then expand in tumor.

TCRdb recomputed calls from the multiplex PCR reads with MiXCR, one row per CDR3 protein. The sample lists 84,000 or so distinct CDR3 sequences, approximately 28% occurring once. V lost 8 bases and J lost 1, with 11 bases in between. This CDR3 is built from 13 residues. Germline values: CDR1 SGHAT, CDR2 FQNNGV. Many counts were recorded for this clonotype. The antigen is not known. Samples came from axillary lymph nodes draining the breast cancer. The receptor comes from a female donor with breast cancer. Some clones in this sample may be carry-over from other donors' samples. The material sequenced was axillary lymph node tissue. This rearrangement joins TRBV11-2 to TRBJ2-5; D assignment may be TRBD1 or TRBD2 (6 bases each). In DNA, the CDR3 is TGTGCCAGCGCGCCGGGGGCCCAAGAGACCCAGTACTTC. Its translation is CASAPGAQETQYF.